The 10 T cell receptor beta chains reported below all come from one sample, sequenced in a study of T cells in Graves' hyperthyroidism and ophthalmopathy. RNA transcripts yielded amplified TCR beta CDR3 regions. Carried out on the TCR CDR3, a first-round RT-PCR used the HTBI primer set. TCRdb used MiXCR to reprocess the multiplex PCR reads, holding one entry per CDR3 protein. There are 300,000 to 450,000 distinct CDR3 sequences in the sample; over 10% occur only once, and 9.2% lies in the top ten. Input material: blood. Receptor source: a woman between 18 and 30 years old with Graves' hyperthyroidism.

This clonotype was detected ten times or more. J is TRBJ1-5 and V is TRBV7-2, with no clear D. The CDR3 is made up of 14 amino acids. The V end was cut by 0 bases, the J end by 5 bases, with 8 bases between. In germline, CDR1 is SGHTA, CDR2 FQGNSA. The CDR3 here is CASSLALNDQPQHF. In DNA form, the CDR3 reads TGTGCCAGCAGCTTAGCGCTGAATGATCAGCCCCAGCATTTT.

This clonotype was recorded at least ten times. CDR3 nucleotides: TGTGCCAGCAGTCGGGGACAGGGACTCACCGGGGAGCTGTTTTTT. This encodes CASSRGQGLTGELFF. The genes are TRBV7-2 and TRBJ2-2; TRBD1 matches at 9 bases. CDR1 and CDR2 (germline): SGHTA, FQGNSA. The length of the CDR3 is 15 residues. The V gene end was trimmed by 6 bases and the J gene end by 4 bases; junction bases not matched to a gene: 6.

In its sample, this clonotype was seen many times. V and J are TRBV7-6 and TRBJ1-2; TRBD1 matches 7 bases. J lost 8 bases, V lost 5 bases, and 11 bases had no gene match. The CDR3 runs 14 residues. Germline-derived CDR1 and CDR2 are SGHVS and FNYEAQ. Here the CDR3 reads CASSPPRQGQGYTF. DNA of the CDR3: TGTGCCAGCAGCCCACCCCGACAGGGTCAGGGCTACACCTTC.

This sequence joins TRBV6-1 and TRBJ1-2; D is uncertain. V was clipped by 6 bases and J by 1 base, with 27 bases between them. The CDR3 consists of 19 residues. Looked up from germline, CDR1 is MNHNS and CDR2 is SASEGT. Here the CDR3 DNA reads TGTGCCAGCAGCTCCGGACCGGGCCCGATTAGGTTGAATAACTATGGCTACACCTTC. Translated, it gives CASSSGPGPIRLNNYGYTF.

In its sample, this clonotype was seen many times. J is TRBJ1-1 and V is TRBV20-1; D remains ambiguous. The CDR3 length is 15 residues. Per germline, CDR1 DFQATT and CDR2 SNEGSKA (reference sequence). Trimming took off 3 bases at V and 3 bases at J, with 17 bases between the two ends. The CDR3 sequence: CSASPTPAWYTEAFF. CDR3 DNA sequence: TGCAGTGCTAGCCCCACACCGGCCTGGTACACTGAAGCTTTCTTT.

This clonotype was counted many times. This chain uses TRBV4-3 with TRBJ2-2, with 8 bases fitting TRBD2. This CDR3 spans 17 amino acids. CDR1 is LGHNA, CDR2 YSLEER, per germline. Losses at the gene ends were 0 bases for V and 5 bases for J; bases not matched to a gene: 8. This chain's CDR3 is CASSQDSSGGGTGELFF. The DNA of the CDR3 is TGCGCCAGCAGCCAAGATTCCTCGGGAGGGGGAACCGGGGAGCTGTTTTTT.

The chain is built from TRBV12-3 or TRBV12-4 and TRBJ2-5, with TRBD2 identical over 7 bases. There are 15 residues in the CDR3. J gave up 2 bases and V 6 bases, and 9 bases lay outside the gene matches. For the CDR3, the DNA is TGTGCCAGCAGGGGGGGGTCGACCATACAAGAGACCCAGTACTTC. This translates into CASRGGSTIQETQYF.

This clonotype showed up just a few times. The CDR3 protein is CASSRTSGGVETQYF. CDR3 nucleotide sequence: TGTGCCAGCAGTCGGACTAGCGGGGGGGTAGAGACCCAGTACTTC. The chain has TRBV11-1 and TRBJ2-5; 15 nucleotides align to TRBD2. J lost 4 bases, V lost 6 bases, and 3 bases had no gene match. In germline, CDR1 is SGHAT, CDR2 FQDESV (reference sequence). This CDR3 comprises 15 residues.

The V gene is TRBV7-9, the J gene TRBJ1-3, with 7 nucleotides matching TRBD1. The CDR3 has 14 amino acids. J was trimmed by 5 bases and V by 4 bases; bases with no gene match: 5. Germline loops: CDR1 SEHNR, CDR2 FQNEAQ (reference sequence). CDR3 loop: CASSSMTGRNTIYF. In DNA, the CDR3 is TGTGCCAGCAGCTCGATGACAGGGAGAAACACCATATATTTT.

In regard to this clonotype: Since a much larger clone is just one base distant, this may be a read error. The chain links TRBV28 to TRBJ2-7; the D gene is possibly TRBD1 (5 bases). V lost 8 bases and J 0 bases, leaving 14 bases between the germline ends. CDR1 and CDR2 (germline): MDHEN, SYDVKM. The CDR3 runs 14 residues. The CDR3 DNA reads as TGTGCCAGCTTCAAGGACACCAACTCCTACGAGCAGTACTTC. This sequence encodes CASFKDTNSYEQYF.